This entry is about one T cell receptor beta chain. Its specificity is unknown. The sample belongs to a study of cytomegalovirus exposure and HLA in healthy donors. Study observations and caveats: The dataset shows that most TCR sequences were rare, while some public TCRs occurred in many donors. There was a cluster of highly shared sequence variants that was likely a sequencing artifact.

This CDR3 is built from 15 residues. Trimming cost V 0 bases and J 1 base, with 9 bases left between them. CDR1 and CDR2 (germline): SGHNT, YYREEE (reference sequence). Vbeta (60) and Jbeta (13) primers were used in the PCR. Profiled with immunoSEQ multiplex PCR; TCRdb holds only in-frame clones, not every one. The table lists more than 95,000 clones, over 60% of them singletons, with roughly 3.2% in the top ten. The chain joins TRBV5-4 to TRBJ2-3, with D possibly matching TRBD2 (6 bases). The sequenced material came from PBMCs. This receptor was taken from a man aged 25-45 years in good health and CMV-seronegative. The CDR3 sequence is CASSLELAGTDTQYF. The DNA of the CDR3 is TGTGCCAGCAGCTTGGAACTAGCTGGCACAGATACGCAGTATTTT. Full variable domain (outside the CDR3, taken from reference TRBV5-4 and TRBJ2-3): ETGVTQSPTHLIKTRGQQVTLRCSSQSGHNTVSWYQQALGQGPQFIFQYYREEENGRGNFPPRFSGLQFPNYSSELNVNALELDDSALYLCASSLELAGTDTQYFGPGTRLTVL.